This TCR beta chain was captured in a study of blood T cells in healthy people across ages. Study observations and caveats: PBMCs went unsorted, and a conclusive naive versus antigen-experienced comparison was therefore prevented. Naive T cell percentage strongly correlated with TCR beta diversity. Roughly linear declines in TCR beta diversity per million T cells occurred with age.

A remark on this clonotype: The antigen remains unidentified.

All donors came from Russia, were Caucasian and healthy, and spanned ages roughly 6 to 95. With a J-beta primer mix and a sample-barcoded 5' primer, a second PCR ran about 6 to 11 cycles. Each CDR3 protein is one row after TCRdb ran MiXCR on the 5' RACE reads. The data contain fewer than 900,000 distinct CDR3 sequences, over 45% of them singletons. This CDR3 contains 12 residues. Trimming took off 8 bases at V and 5 bases at J, with 12 bases between the two ends. Germline V gene data show CDR1 as MNHNS and CDR2 as SASEGT. The sequence came from a woman in her fifties or sixties in good health. The chain uses TRBV6-1 and TRBJ1-1; D not resolved. The source material was blood. CDR3 DNA sequence: TGTGCCAGCGCACATATGCGGACTGAAGCTTTCTTT. Protein: CASAHMRTEAFF.